Listed below are T cell receptor beta chains from one sample, sequenced in a study of Graves' ophthalmopathy and Graves' hyperthyroidism. TCRdb reanalysed the multiplex PCR reads using MiXCR and keeps one entry per CDR3 protein. Among roughly 1.1 million distinct CDR3 sequences, about two fifths were seen once, and the ten largest hold roughly 10%. The sequenced sample consisted of peripheral blood or thyroid tissue (not recorded which). Receptors were obtained from an adult man with Graves' hyperthyroidism. Each CDR3 is given with its conserved first and last residue. The D gene is left open where the match is weak. Some rows have no size entry. The others give once, few or many, or a class for an expanded clone.

v_call,clone_size,j_call,d_call,cdr3_aa,cdr3_nt
TRBV10-3,many,TRBJ1-2,NA,CAISLAGGAYGYTF,TGTGCCATCAGCCTGGCGGGGGGGGCCTATGGCTACACCTTC
TRBV7-9,NA,TRBJ2-6,NA,CASSEYTSGANVLTF,TGTGCCAGCAGCGAATACACCTCTGGGGCCAACGTCCTGACTTTC
TRBV5-1,NA,TRBJ1-1,NA,CASSLSEANTEAFF,TGCGCCAGCAGCTTGAGTGAAGCCAACACTGAAGCTTTCTTT
TRBV12-3/TRBV12-4,many,TRBJ1-2,NA,CASSLRTEGQGYTF,TGTGCCAGCAGTTTAAGGACGGAGGGTCAGGGCTACACCTTC
TRBV29-1,many,TRBJ2-6,NA,CSVVESAANVLTF,TGCAGCGTCGTAGAGAGCGCCGCCAACGTCCTGACTTTC
TRBV7-9,many,TRBJ1-5,TRBD1,CASSQTGASNQPQHF,TGTGCCAGCAGCCAGACAGGGGCAAGCAATCAGCCCCAGCATTTT
TRBV15,NA,TRBJ1-1,NA,CATSRDRGSPFF,TGTGCCACCAGCAGAGATCGGGGCAGTCCTTTCTTT
TRBV7-2,NA,TRBJ2-7,NA,CASSLFNYCYEQYF,TGTGCCAGCAGCTTATTTAACTACTGCTACGAGCAGTACTTC
TRBV7-8,NA,TRBJ2-7,NA,CASSQGRGGKQYF,TGTGCCAGCAGCCAAGGCAGGGGAGGTAAGCAGTACTTC
TRBV20-1,many,TRBJ1-6,NA,CSASIFDRSNSPLHF,TGCAGTGCTAGCATTTTCGACCGTAGTAATTCACCCCTCCACTTT
TRBV12-3/TRBV12-4,NA,TRBJ2-3,NA,CASSDPRADTQYF,TGTGCCAGCAGTGACCCCAGGGCGGATACGCAGTATTTT
TRBV3-1,NA,TRBJ1-2,NA,CASSQGAAYGYTF,TGTGCCAGCAGCCAAGGAGCAGCCTATGGCTACACCTTC
TRBV9,NA,TRBJ2-7,TRBD2,CASSVGSASGSYEQYF,TGTGCCAGCAGCGTAGGTTCGGCTAGCGGGAGTTACGAGCAGTACTTC
TRBV9,once,TRBJ2-5,NA,CASSVGGAKQPQYF,TGTGCCAGCAGCGTAGGGGGGGCAAAGCAGCCCCAGTACTTC
TRBV7-9,many,TRBJ2-7,NA,CASSPRSREYEQYF,TGTGCCAGCAGCCCTAGGAGTAGGGAGTACGAGCAGTACTTC
TRBV6-4,NA,TRBJ2-3,TRBD2,CASSEESGGATDTQYF,TGTGCCAGCAGTGAAGAGAGCGGGGGGGCCACAGATACGCAGTATTTT
TRBV20-1,NA,TRBJ1-4,TRBD1,CSAGGQGNEKLFF,TGCAGCGCGGGGGGACAGGGAAATGAAAAACTGTTTTTT
TRBV20-1,NA,TRBJ2-5,NA,CSARARTQYF,TGCAGTGCTAGGGCGAGGACCCAGTACTTC
TRBV12-3/TRBV12-4,NA,TRBJ1-2,NA,CASRGEGAGYGYTF,TGTGCCAGCAGGGGCGAAGGGGCAGGCTATGGCTACACCTTC
TRBV2,once,TRBJ2-2,TRBD1,CARTGGGTGELFF,TGTGCCAGGACAGGGGGAGGAACCGGGGAGCTGTTTTTT
TRBV19,NA,TRBJ1-1,NA,CASTSYEGGVNTEAFF,TGTGCCAGTACCAGCTATGAGGGAGGAGTGAACACAGAAGCTTTCTTT
TRBV12-3/TRBV12-4,NA,TRBJ2-3,NA,CASGGLDTQYF,TGTGCCAGCGGGGGCCTAGATACGCAGTATTTT
TRBV20-1,many,TRBJ1-5,NA,CSASLGREHQPQHF,TGCAGTGCTAGTTTAGGACGGGAGCATCAGCCCCAGCATTTT
TRBV5-1,many,TRBJ1-1,NA,CASNWGGGRTEAFF,TGCGCCAGCAATTGGGGGGGTGGAAGGACTGAAGCTTTCTTT
TRBV19,NA,TRBJ1-1,NA,CASSIGSVVENTEAFF,TGTGCCAGTAGTATCGGCTCGGTTGTGGAGAACACTGAAGCTTTCTTT
TRBV6-6,NA,TRBJ2-2,NA,CASSVAVGELFF,TGTGCCAGCAGCGTAGCAGTCGGGGAGCTGTTTTTT
TRBV5-1,once,TRBJ1-2,TRBD1,CASSSGTGSHGYTF,TGCGCCAGCAGCTCCGGGACAGGGAGTCATGGCTACACCTTC
TRBV12-3/TRBV12-4,NA,TRBJ2-2,TRBD2,CASSWSGRGTGELFF,TGTGCCAGCAGTTGGAGCGGGAGGGGCACCGGGGAGCTGTTTTTT
TRBV15,NA,TRBJ1-2,NA,CATGREGYGHTF,TGTGCCACCGGCAGAGAGGGCTATGGCCACACCTTC
TRBV9,many,TRBJ2-5,TRBD1,CASSVAPGGLSGETQYF,TGTGCCAGCAGCGTAGCGCCAGGGGGCCTCTCTGGGGAGACCCAGTACTTC
TRBV2,few,TRBJ1-5,NA,CASSQNLLGDSNQPQHF,TGCGCCAGCAGCCAGAACCTACTGGGGGATAGCAATCAGCCCCAGCATTTT
TRBV10-2,many,TRBJ2-7,TRBD1,CASRGQGGYEQYF,TGCGCCAGCAGGGGACAGGGGGGCTACGAGCAGTACTTC
TRBV10-2,many,TRBJ2-7,TRBD1,CASNPTGGYEQYF,TGCGCCAGCAACCCTACAGGGGGCTACGAGCAGTACTTC
TRBV11-2,NA,TRBJ2-5,NA,CAWNQGRQETQYF,TGTGCCTGGAATCAGGGGCGGCAAGAGACCCAGTACTTC
TRBV4-1,NA,TRBJ2-7,NA,CASSHVGGGHEQYF,TGCGCCAGCAGCCACGTTGGGGGGGGCCACGAGCAGTACTTC
TRBV19,NA,TRBJ1-5,NA,CASSITRVNQPQHF,TGTGCCAGTAGTATTACTCGTGTTAATCAGCCCCAGCATTTT
TRBV25-1,few,TRBJ2-5,TRBD2,CASSASGTQETQYF,TGTGCCAGCAGCGCAAGCGGGACCCAAGAGACCCAGTACTTC
TRBV5-8,few,TRBJ1-6,NA,CASSLSETGPSPLHF,TGTGCCAGCAGCTTGAGTGAAACAGGGCCTTCACCCCTCCACTTT
TRBV29-1,NA,TRBJ2-7,TRBD2,CSVGGGGRGYEQYF,TGCAGCGTTGGGGGGGGGGGGAGAGGCTACGAGCAGTACTTC
TRBV10-3,NA,TRBJ2-7,NA,CAISVGRYEQYF,TGTGCCATCAGTGTGGGGAGGTACGAGCAGTACTTC
TRBV4-1,NA,TRBJ1-1,TRBD1,CASSRDRGQETEAFF,TGCGCCAGCAGCCGAGACAGGGGGCAGGAGACTGAAGCTTTCTTT
TRBV30,NA,TRBJ1-2,NA,CAWSVVPSNYGYTF,TGTGCCTGGAGTGTAGTTCCCTCGAACTATGGCTACACCTTC
TRBV7-9,NA,TRBJ2-7,NA,CASSHRPGSYEQYF,TGTGCCAGCAGCCACAGACCGGGGTCCTACGAGCAGTACTTC
TRBV29-1,few,TRBJ2-2,TRBD2,CSVERREGSGELFF,TGCAGCGTTGAACGTCGGGAGGGTTCCGGGGAGCTGTTTTTT
TRBV20-1,many,TRBJ2-5,NA,CSARGLIGFETQYF,TGCAGTGCTAGAGGGCTAATCGGGTTCGAGACCCAGTACTTC
TRBV15,NA,TRBJ1-6,TRBD1,CATSSPDRDSSPLHF,TGTGCCACCAGCAGCCCAGACAGGGATAGTTCACCCCTCCACTTT
TRBV29-1,few,TRBJ2-7,TRBD1,CSVDSGQGAEQYF,TGCAGCGTTGACTCGGGACAGGGGGCCGAGCAGTACTTC
TRBV12-3/TRBV12-4,few,TRBJ1-4,TRBD1,CASSRQVSDRGNEKLFF,TGTGCCAGCAGCCGCCAGGTCTCGGACAGGGGGAATGAAAAACTGTTTTTT
TRBV12-3/TRBV12-4,many,TRBJ1-1,NA,CASSPRQTEAFF,TGTGCCAGCAGCCCTCGACAGACAGAAGCTTTCTTT
TRBV7-8,NA,TRBJ2-7,NA,CASRSRGISYEQYF,TGTGCCAGCAGGTCACGTGGAATCTCCTACGAGCAGTACTTC
TRBV5-1,NA,TRBJ2-7,TRBD2,CASSESGGAQPYEQYF,TGCGCCAGCAGCGAATCGGGGGGAGCCCAACCCTACGAGCAGTACTTC
TRBV7-9,many,TRBJ1-6,TRBD1,CASSLTLSGGNSPLHF,TGTGCCAGCAGCTTAACCCTCTCAGGGGGTAATTCACCCCTCCACTTT
TRBV29-1,NA,TRBJ2-2,NA,CSGVQGELFF,TGCAGCGGTGTACAGGGGGAGCTGTTTTTT
TRBV27,NA,TRBJ1-5,TRBD1,CASSLSGTGHQPQHF,TGTGCCAGCAGTTTAAGCGGGACAGGGCATCAGCCCCAGCATTTT